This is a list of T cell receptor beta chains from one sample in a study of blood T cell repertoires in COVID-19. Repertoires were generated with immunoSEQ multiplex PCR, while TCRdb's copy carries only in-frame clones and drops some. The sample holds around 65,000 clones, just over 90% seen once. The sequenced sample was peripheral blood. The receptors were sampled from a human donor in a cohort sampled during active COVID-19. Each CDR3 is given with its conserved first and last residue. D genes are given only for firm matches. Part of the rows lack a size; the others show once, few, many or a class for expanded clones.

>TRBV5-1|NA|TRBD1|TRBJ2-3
CASSLPTGTGGDTQYF
TGCGCCAGCAGCTTGCCCACCGGGACAGGGGGGGATACGCAGTATTTT
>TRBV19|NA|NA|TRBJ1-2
CASSPDTNYGYTF
TGTGCCAGTAGTCCTGACACCAACTATGGCTACACCTTC
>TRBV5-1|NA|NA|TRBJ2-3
CASSLTTDTQYF
TGCGCCAGCAGCTTAACTACAGATACGCAGTATTTT
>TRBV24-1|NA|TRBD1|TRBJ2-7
CATSDFRQGGEQYF
TGTGCCACCAGTGATTTTCGACAGGGTGGGGAGCAGTACTTC
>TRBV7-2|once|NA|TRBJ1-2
CASSFGPRDGYTF
TGTGCCAGCAGCTTTGGTCCGAGAGATGGCTACACCTTC
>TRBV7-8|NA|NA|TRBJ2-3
CASSLQGSDTQYF
TGTGCCAGCAGCTTACAGGGTTCGGATACGCAGTATTTT
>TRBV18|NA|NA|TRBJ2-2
CASSLTGELFF
TGTGCCAGCTCCCTCACCGGGGAGCTGTTTTTT
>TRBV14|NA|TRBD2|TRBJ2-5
CASSRLPAGNQETQYF
TGTGCCAGCAGCCGGCTCCCAGCGGGAAACCAAGAGACCCAGTACTTC
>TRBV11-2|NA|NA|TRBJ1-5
CASSKGLLSEPQHF
TGTGCCAGCAGCAAGGGACTCCTGAGTGAGCCCCAGCATTTT
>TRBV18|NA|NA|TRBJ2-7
CASSPGASESYEQYF
TGTGCCAGCTCACCAGGGGCTAGCGAGTCTTACGAGCAGTACTTC
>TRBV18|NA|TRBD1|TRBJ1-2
CASSGGQGASGYTF
TGTGCCAGCTCTGGCGGACAGGGGGCGTCTGGCTACACCTTC
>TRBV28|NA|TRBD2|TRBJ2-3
CASSLPPTSGRADTQYF
TGTGCCAGCAGTTTACCACCGACTAGCGGGAGGGCAGATACGCAGTATTTT
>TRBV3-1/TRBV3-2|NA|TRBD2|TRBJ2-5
CASTNPRTSGRLKETQYF
TGTGCCAGCACTAACCCCCGGACTAGCGGGAGGTTAAAAGAGACCCAGTACTTC
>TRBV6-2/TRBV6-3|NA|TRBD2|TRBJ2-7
CASSKTSGSSYEQYF
TGTGCCAGCAGTAAAACTAGCGGGAGCTCCTACGAGCAGTACTTC
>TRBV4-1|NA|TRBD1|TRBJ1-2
CASSQDVYTGGHLPF
TGCGCCAGCAGCCAAGATGTTTACACAGGGGGCCATCTCCCCTTC
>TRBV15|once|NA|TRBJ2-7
CATSRDVGPYEQYF
TGTGCCACCAGCAGAGACGTGGGGCCCTACGAGCAGTACTTC
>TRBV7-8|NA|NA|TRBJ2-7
CASSTDHSYEQYF
TGTGCCAGCAGCACAGACCACTCCTACGAGCAGTACTTC
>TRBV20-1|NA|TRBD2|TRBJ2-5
CQAGTIGTQYF
TGCCAAGCCGGGACTATCGGGACCCAGTACTTC
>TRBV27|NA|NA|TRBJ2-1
CASSPRRWGNEQFF
TGTGCCAGCAGTCCCCGGAGGTGGGGCAATGAGCAGTTCTTC
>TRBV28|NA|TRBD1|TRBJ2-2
CASSSDRERSTGELFF
TGTGCCAGCAGTTCGGACAGGGAACGTTCAACCGGGGAGCTGTTTTTT
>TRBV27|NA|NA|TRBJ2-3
CASSFGTSTDTQYF
TGTGCCAGCAGTTTCGGGACTAGCACAGATACGCAGTATTTT
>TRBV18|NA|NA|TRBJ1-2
CASSPQVAPGYGYTF
TGTGCCAGCTCACCACAAGTAGCCCCCGGATATGGCTACACCTTC